Shown below are 16 T cell receptor beta chains from a single sample sequenced in a study of T cell repertoires in cytomegalovirus infection. TCRdb itself ran the reads through MiXCR, one entry per CDR3 protein. The table has approximately 110,000 distinct CDR3 sequences, around 30% seen once. Their antigen targets remain unknown. Sequenced here: CD8+ T cells from cultured PBMCs, sampled from culture after CMV antigen stimulation. The receptors here all came from a human donor in good health (CMV status not recorded). Some clones in this sample may be carry-over from other donors' samples.

CDR3 protein: CAITPTLLRGGSTDTQYF. CDR3 coding DNA: TGTGCCATCACACCAACCCTCCTCCGGGGGGGCAGCACAGATACGCAGTATTTT. This chain links TRBV10-3 with TRBJ2-3, with 8 bases that match TRBD2. Germline-derived CDR1 and CDR2 are ENHRY and SYGVKD. Trimming cost V 7 bases and J 0 bases; bases outside gene matches: 15. There are 18 residues in the CDR3.

The chain carries TRBV15 and TRBJ2-1; 7 positions agree with TRBD1. Germline CDR1 reads LNHNV; CDR2 reads YYDKDF (reference sequence). J gave up 5 bases and V 5 bases, and 9 bases lay outside the gene matches. The CDR3 sequence is 15 residues long. The CDR3 bases are TGTGCCACCAGCCGACCCGGGACAGCCGACAATGAGCAGTTCTTC. Its protein product is CATSRPGTADNEQFF.

The chain is built from TRBV12-3 or TRBV12-4 and TRBJ2-2, with D hard to call. The germline V and J ends were trimmed by 5 bases and 4 bases, with 8 bases remaining between them. CDR3 length: 13 amino acids. For the CDR3, the DNA is TGTGCCAGCAGTGCCGCGTCCACCGGGGAGCTGTTTTTT. Protein: CASSAASTGELFF.

About this clonotype itself: One end of the junction fails to match germline, which may point to a read error. The rearrangement links TRBV6-1 to TRBJ2-3; 7 bases match TRBD1. CDR1 MNHNS and CDR2 SASEGT come from the germline V gene. The CDR3 spans 16 residues. This CDR3 reads CASSEGTDASTDTQYF. For the CDR3, the DNA is TGTGCCAGCAGCGAAGGGACAGATGCTAGCACAGATACGCAGTATTTT.

This clonotype was seen more than once but under ten times. V and J are TRBV7-2 and TRBJ2-7; D gene unclear. CDR3 length: 14 amino acids. Between the trimmed V and J ends, which lost 3 bases and 1 base, there was a span of 10 bases. CDR1 and CDR2 (germline): SGHTA, FQGNSA. This chain's CDR3 is CASSLNRNSYEQYF. The CDR3 DNA follows: TGTGCCAGCAGCTTGAATCGGAATTCCTACGAGCAGTACTTC.

This chain joins TRBV6-2 or TRBV6-3 and TRBJ2-7; D remains unclear. The CDR3 contains 13 residues. The germline gives CDR1 MNHEY, CDR2 SVGEGT. V lost 2 bases and J lost 3, with 8 bases in between. The CDR3 coding sequence is TGTGCCAGCAGTTACGTGCGGAACTACGAGCAGTACTTC. This encodes CASSYVRNYEQYF.

This clonotype was picked up many times. V usage is TRBV7-2 and J usage is TRBJ1-4, with a tentative D call TRBD1 (5 bases). Per the germline V gene, CDR1 is SGHTA and CDR2 is FQGNSA. The CDR3 totals 15 residues. The V gene lost 1 base and the J gene lost 5 bases, with 11 bases spanning the gap. This CDR3 reads CASSLVLGLNEKLFF. The CDR3 DNA follows: TGTGCCAGCAGCTTAGTGCTGGGACTCAATGAAAAACTGTTTTTT. Complete variable domain (other parts from reference TRBV7-2 and TRBJ1-4): GAGVSQSPSNKVTEKGKDVELRCDPISGHTALYWYRQSLGQGLEFLIYFQGNSAPDKSGLPSDRFSAERTGGSVSTLTIQRTQQEDSAVYLCASSLVLGLNEKLFFGSGTQLSVL.

As to this clonotype: A junction end diverges from the germline sequence, so it may reflect a read error. The gene calls are TRBV7-2 and TRBJ2-6; no clear D gene. The germline V gene has CDR1 SGHTA and CDR2 FQGNSA. This CDR3 spans 17 amino acids. The CDR3 loop reads CASSLVRAISGTNVLTF. In nucleotides, the CDR3 is TGTGCCAGCAGCTTAGTTAGGGCAATCTCTGGGACCAACGTCCTGACTTTC.

This chain uses TRBV5-4 with TRBJ1-1; D is unclear. The V end was cut by 2 bases, the J end by 5 bases, with 10 bases between. Germline CDR1 reads SGHNT; CDR2 reads YYREEE (reference sequence). This CDR3 comprises 13 residues. The CDR3 DNA follows: TGTGCCAGCAGCTTAGAGGGTTTGACTGAAGCTTTCTTT. It encodes CASSLEGLTEAFF. Together with reference TRBV5-4 and TRBJ1-1, the CDR3 gives the full variable domain: ETGVTQSPTHLIKTRGQQVTLRCSSQSGHNTVSWYQQALGQGPQFIFQYYREEENGRGNFPPRFSGLQFPNYSSELNVNALELDDSALYLCASSLEGLTEAFFGQGTRLTVV.

This clonotype was counted many times. The chain uses TRBV7-2 and TRBJ2-7; 7 bases align to TRBD1. The trim removed 3 bases at V and 3 bases at J, leaving 5 bases unmatched. The CDR3 has 14 amino acids. The germline gives CDR1 SGHTA, CDR2 FQGNSA. The DNA of the CDR3 is TGTGCCAGCAGCTTTAGTGCAGGGGGCTACGAGCAGTACTTC. As protein: CASSFSAGGYEQYF.

This clonotype has more than one count but fewer than ten. The chain links TRBV15 to TRBJ2-1; D is undetermined. CDR3 size: 13 residues. CDR1 and CDR2 (germline): LNHNV, YYDKDF (reference sequence). With 3 bases removed from V and 9 bases from J, the gap between germline ends came to 12 bases. The CDR3 DNA reads TGTGCCACCAGCAGGGAAGGGTCGAGTGAGCAGTTCTTC. Residues: CATSREGSSEQFF.

The J gene is TRBJ1-5, the V gene TRBV4-1, with 11 bases fitting TRBD1. In germline, CDR1 is MGHRA, CDR2 YSYEKL. This CDR3 has 20 amino acids. Trimming removed 4 bases from V and 0 bases from J; junction bases left unmatched: 14. The CDR3 DNA sequence: TGCGCCAGCAGCCCTCTTCTCGGGACAGGGGGATCTTATAGCAATCAGCCCCAGCATTTT. Protein: CASSPLLGTGGSYSNQPQHF.

This clonotype has just a few counts. The J gene is TRBJ1-1, the V gene TRBV4-3; 9 positions match TRBD1. In germline, CDR1 is LGHNA, CDR2 YSLEER. The CDR3 loop spans 15 amino acids. The J segment lost 1 base and the V segment lost 3 bases, leaving 3 bases of the junction unmatched. CDR3 protein: CASSQDRGGNTEAFF. The CDR3 DNA sequence: TGCGCCAGCAGCCAGGACAGGGGTGGGAACACTGAAGCTTTCTTT.

The CDR3 sequence: CASIGTGGLFAMNTEAFF. The CDR3 nucleotides are TGTGCCAGCATCGGCACCGGGGGACTGTTTGCCATGAACACTGAAGCTTTCTTT. The rearrangement uses TRBV25-1 and TRBJ1-1, with a possible D match to TRBD1 (5 bases). V was shortened by 7 bases and J by 0 bases, with 24 bases between the two germline ends. The CDR3 is made up of 18 amino acids. From germline, CDR1 is MGHDK and CDR2 SYGVNS.

The chain uses TRBV23-1 and TRBJ1-5, with D unclear. TRBV23-1 is filed as an ORF, its function uncertain. V shed 0 bases and J shed 0 bases, with 9 bases lying between them. This CDR3 contains 16 residues. This CDR3 reads CASSQSGSYSNQPQHF. The DNA of the CDR3 is TGCGCCAGCAGTCAATCGGGCAGTTATAGCAATCAGCCCCAGCATTTT.

The V and J genes are TRBV11-3 and TRBJ2-7; D is possibly TRBD1 or TRBD2 (5 bases each). Germline loops: CDR1 SGHNT, CDR2 YENEEA. V was trimmed by 4 bases and J by 3 bases, leaving 10 bases between them. The CDR3 sequence is 13 residues long. The CDR3 region is CASSWGRDYEQYF. CDR3 nucleotide sequence: TGTGCCAGCAGCTGGGGACGAGACTACGAGCAGTACTTC.